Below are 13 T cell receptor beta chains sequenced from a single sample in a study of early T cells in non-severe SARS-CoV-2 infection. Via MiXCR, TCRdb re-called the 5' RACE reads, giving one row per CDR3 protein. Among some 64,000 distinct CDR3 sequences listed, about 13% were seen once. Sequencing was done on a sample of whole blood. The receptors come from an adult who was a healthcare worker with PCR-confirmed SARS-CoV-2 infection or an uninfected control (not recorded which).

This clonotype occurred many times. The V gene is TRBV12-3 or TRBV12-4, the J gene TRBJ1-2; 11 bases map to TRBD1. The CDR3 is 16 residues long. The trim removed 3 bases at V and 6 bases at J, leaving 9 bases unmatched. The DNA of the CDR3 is TGTGCCAGCAGTTTGGGACAGGGGGTTTCCGATCATGGCTACACCTTC. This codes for CASSLGQGVSDHGYTF.

This chain's CDR3 is CATSREVVQYEQYF. CDR3 in DNA: TGTGCCACCAGCAGAGAGGTCGTACAATACGAGCAGTACTTC. The V call is TRBV15, the J call TRBJ2-7; no clear D gene. Germline V gene lookup returns CDR1 LNHNV and CDR2 YYDKDF (reference sequence). This CDR3 has 14 amino acids. V lost 0 bases, J lost 4 bases, and 10 bases lay in between.

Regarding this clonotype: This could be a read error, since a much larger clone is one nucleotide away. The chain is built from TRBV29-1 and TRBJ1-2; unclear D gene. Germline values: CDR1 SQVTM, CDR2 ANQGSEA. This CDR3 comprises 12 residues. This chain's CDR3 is CSDEGTDYGYTF. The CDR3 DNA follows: TGCAGCGATGAAGGAACTGACTATGGCTACACCTTC.

Here the CDR3 reads CASTPGRGNIQYF. CDR3 nucleotides: TGTGCCAGCACCCCGGGACGAGGGAACATTCAGTACTTC. The chain employs TRBV5-8 and TRBJ2-4; the D call may be TRBD1 or TRBD2 (5 bases each). Trimming took off 6 bases at V and 7 bases at J, with 14 bases between the two ends. CDR1 is SGHTS, CDR2 YDEGEE, per germline. CDR3 size: 13 residues.

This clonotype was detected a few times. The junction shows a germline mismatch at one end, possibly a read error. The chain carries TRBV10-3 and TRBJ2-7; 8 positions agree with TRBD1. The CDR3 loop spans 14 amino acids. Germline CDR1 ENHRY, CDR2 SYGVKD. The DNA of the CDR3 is TGTGCCGTCAGTGACTCAGGGGGCGGTTCCGAGCAGTACTTC. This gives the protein CAVSDSGGGSEQYF.

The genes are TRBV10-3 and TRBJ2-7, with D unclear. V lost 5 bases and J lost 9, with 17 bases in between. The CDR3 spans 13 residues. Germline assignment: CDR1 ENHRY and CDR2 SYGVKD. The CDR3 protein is CAISFRPHRGQYF. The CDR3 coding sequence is TGTGCCATCAGTTTTAGGCCCCATAGAGGGCAGTACTTC.

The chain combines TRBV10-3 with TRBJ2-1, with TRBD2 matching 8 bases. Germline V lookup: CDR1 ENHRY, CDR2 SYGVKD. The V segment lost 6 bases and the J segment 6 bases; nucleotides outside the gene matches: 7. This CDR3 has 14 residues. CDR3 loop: CAISSSGTFNEQFF. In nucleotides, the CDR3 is TGTGCCATCAGCAGTAGCGGGACCTTCAATGAGCAGTTCTTC.

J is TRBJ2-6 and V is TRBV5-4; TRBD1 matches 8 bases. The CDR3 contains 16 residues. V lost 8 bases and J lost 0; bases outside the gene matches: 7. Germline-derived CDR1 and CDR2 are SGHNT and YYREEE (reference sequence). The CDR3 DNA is TGTGCCAGTCAGGACAGGGAAAGCTCTGGGGCCAACGTCCTGACTTTC. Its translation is CASQDRESSGANVLTF.

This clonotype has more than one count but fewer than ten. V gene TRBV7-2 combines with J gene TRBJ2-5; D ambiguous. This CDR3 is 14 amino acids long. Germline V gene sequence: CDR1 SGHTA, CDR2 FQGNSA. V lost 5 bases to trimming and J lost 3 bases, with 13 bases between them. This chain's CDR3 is CASSAPFSEETQYF. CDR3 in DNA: TGTGCCAGCAGCGCCCCTTTTAGTGAAGAGACCCAGTACTTC.

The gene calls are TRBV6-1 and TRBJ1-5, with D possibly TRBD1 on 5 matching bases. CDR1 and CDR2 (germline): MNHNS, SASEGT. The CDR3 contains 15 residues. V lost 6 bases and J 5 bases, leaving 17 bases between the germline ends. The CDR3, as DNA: TGTGCCAGCAGCAAATCTGGGGCAGAATATCAGCCCCAGCATTTT. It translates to CASSKSGAEYQPQHF.

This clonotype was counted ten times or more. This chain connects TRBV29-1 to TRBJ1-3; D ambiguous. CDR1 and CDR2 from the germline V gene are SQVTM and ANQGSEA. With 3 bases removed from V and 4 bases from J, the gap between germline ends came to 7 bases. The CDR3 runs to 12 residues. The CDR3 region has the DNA TGCAGCGTTGATTCTGAAGGAAACACCATATATTTT. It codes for CSVDSEGNTIYF.

The CDR3 spells CASSPQSGRVFNEQFF. CDR3 coding DNA: TGTGCCAGCAGCCCTCAGAGCGGGAGGGTCTTCAATGAGCAGTTCTTC. The chain couples TRBV7-8 to TRBJ2-1, with 10 bases lining up with TRBD2. CDR3 length: 16 amino acids. J gave up 6 bases and V 5 bases, and 10 bases lay outside the gene matches. Germline CDR1 reads SGHVS; CDR2 reads FQNEAQ.

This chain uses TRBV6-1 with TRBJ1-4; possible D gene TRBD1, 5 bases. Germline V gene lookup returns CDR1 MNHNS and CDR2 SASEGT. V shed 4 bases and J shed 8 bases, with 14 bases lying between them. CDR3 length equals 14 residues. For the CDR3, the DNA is TGTGCCAGCAGTGCGGACAAACGGTGGGAAAAACTGTTTTTT. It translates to CASSADKRWEKLFF.